This T cell receptor beta chain was sequenced during a study of T cells in Graves' hyperthyroidism and ophthalmopathy. The CDR3 length is 17 residues. The study excluded patients with uncontrolled infection, other autoimmune disease, pregnancy or lactation. The TCR beta CDR3 regions underwent amplification using RNA transcripts as the source. First-round RT-PCR with HTBI primers amplified the TCR CDR3 region. Using its own MiXCR run on the multiplex PCR reads, TCRdb lists one record per CDR3 protein. The repertoire holds about 580,000 distinct CDR3 sequences, with approximately 15% as singletons. Sequenced: blood. The clonotype comes from a woman younger than 45 with Graves' hyperthyroidism that later progressed to Graves' ophthalmopathy. The chain uses TRBV3-2 and TRBJ2-7; the table's D gene call, TRBD1, was not cross checked with the DNA. TRBV3-2 is designated a pseudogene. CDR3 sequence (DNA): TGTGCCAGCAGGCATGTTACAGGGACCAACCCTTCCTACGAGCAGTACTTC. Translated, it gives CASRHVTGTNPSYEQYF.